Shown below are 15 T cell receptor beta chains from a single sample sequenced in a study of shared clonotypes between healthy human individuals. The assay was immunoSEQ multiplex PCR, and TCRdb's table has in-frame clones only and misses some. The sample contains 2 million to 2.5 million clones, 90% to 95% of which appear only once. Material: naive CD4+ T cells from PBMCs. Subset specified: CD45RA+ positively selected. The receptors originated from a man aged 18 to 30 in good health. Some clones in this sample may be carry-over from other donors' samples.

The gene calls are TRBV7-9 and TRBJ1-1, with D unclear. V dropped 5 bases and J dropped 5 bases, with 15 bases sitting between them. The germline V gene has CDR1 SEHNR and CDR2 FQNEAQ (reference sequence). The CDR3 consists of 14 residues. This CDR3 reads CASSRGLVWTEAFF. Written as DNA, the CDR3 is TGTGCCAGCAGCCGGGGATTAGTATGGACTGAAGCTTTCTTT.

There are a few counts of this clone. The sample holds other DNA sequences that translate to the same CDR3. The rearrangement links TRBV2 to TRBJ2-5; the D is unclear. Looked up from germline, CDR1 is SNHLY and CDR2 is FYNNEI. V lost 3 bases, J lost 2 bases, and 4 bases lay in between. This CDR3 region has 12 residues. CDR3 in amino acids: CASSDRQETQYF. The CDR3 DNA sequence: TGTGCCAGCAGTGACAGGCAAGAGACCCAGTACTTC.

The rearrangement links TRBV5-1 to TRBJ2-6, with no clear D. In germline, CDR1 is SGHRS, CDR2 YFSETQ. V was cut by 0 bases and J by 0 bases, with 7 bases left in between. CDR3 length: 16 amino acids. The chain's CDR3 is CASSLDSYSGANVLTF. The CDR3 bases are TGCGCCAGCAGCTTGGACTCCTACTCTGGGGCCAACGTCCTGACTTTC.

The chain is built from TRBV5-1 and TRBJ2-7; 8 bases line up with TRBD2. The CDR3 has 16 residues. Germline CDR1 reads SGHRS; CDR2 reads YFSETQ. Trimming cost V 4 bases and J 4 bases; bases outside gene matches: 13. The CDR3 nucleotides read TGCGCCAGCAGCCCGCGGGGAGCGGGAGTAAGTTACGAGCAGTACTTC. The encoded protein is CASSPRGAGVSYEQYF.

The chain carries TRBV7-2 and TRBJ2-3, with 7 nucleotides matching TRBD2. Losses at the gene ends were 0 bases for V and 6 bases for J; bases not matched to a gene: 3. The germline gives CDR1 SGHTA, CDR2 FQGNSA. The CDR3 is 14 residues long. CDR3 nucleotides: TGTGCCAGCAGCTTAGCGCGGGGGTTGGATACGCAGTATTTT. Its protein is CASSLARGLDTQYF. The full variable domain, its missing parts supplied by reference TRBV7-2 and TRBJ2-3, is GAGVSQSPSNKVTEKGKDVELRCDPISGHTALYWYRQSLGQGLEFLIYFQGNSAPDKSGLPSDRFSAERTGGSVSTLTIQRTQQEDSAVYLCASSLARGLDTQYFGPGTRLTVL.

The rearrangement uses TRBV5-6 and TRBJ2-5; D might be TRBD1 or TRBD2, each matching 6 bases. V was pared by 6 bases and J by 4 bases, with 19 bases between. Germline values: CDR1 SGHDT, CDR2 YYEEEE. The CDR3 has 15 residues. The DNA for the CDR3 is TGTGCCAGCATCAACGGGTGGGGGGCTGGAGAGACCCAGTACTTC. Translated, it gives CASINGWGAGETQYF.

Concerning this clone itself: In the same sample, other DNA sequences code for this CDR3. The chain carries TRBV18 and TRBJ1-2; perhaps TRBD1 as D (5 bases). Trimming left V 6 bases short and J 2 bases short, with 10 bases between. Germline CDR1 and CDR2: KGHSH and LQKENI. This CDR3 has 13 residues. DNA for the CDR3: TGTGCCAGCTCGCGGGACGGGAACTATGGCTACACCTTC. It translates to CASSRDGNYGYTF.

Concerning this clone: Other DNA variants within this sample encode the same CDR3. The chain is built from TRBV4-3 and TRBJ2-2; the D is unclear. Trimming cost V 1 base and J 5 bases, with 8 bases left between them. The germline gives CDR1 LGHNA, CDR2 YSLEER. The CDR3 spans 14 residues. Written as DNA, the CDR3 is TGCGCCAGCAGCCAAGGAAGGGCGACCGGGGAGCTGTTTTTT. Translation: CASSQGRATGELFF.

The CDR3 DNA is TGTGCCAGCAGCTACAAACTACCGGGACTAGCGGGCGACTCCTACGAGCAGTACTTC. Its translation: CASSYKLPGLAGDSYEQYF. The V call is TRBV28, the J call TRBJ2-7, with 12 bases aligning to TRBD2. The CDR3 extends over 19 amino acids. The junction had 15 bases not matched to a gene; V was cut back by 6 bases and J by 0 bases. Germline V gene lookup returns CDR1 MDHEN and CDR2 SYDVKM.

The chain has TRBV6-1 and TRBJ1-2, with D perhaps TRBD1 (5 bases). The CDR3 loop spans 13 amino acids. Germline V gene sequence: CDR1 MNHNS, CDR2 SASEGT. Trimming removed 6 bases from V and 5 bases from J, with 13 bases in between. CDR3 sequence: CASRGDTAYGYTF. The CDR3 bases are TGTGCCAGCAGAGGGGATACGGCGTATGGCTACACCTTC.

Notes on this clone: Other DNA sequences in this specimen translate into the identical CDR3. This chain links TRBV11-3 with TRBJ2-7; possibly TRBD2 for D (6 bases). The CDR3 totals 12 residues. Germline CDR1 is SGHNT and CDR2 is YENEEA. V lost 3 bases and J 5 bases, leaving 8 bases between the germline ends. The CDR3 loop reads CASSLGGNEQYF. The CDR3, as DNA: TGTGCCAGCAGCTTGGGCGGGAACGAGCAGTACTTC.

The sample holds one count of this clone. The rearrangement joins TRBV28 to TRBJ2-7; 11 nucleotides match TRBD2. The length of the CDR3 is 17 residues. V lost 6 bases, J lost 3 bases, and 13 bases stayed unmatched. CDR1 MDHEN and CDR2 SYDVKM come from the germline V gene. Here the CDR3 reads CASRSVAVAGGFYEQYF. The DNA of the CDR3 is TGTGCCAGCAGATCCGTCGCGGTAGCGGGAGGGTTCTACGAGCAGTACTTC.

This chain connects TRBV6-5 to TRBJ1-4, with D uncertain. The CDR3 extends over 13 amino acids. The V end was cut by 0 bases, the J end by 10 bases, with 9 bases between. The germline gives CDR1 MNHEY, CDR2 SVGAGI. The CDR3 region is CASSYSRWGKLFF. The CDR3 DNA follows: TGTGCCAGCAGTTACTCGAGATGGGGAAAACTGTTTTTT.

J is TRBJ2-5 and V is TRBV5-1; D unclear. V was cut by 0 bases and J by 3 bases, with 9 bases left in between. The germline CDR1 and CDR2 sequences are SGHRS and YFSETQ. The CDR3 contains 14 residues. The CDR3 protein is CASSLEPQKETQYF. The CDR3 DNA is TGCGCCAGCAGCTTGGAACCACAGAAAGAGACCCAGTACTTC. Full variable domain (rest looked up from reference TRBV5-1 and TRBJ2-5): KAGVTQTPRYLIKTRGQQVTLSCSPISGHRSVSWYQQTPGQGLQFLFEYFSETQRNKGNFPGRFSGRQFSNSRSEMNVSTLELGDSALYLCASSLEPQKETQYFGPGTRLLVL.

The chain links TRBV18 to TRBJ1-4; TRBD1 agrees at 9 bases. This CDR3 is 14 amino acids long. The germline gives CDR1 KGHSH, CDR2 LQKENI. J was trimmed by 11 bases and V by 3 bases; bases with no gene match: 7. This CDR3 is CASSPGQGFEKLFF. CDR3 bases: TGTGCCAGCTCACCGGGACAGGGTTTTGAGAAACTGTTTTTT.